This TCR beta chain appears in the sequencing data of a study of cytotoxic CD8 clonotypes in ibrutinib-treated CLL. Study details: Included were 11 to 12 relapsed/refractory and about 14 treatment-naive patients, of whom around 17 were IGHV unmutated. Mean productive templates were roughly 280,000; mean productive rearrangements were roughly 100,000.

Findings and limits, study-wide: Having risen at ibrutinib response, clonality had fallen back toward baseline by progression.

With V trimmed by 1 base and J by 5 bases, 11 bases remained unmatched. CDR3 size: 17 residues. Germline CDR1 and CDR2: SGHVS and FQNEAQ. Sequencing was performed with immunoSEQ multiplex PCR; in TCRdb, only in-frame clones are kept and a portion is missing. The sample holds approximately 350,000 clones, roughly 67% seen once. A note on this clone: The antigen is undetermined.

Sequenced material: PBMCs, taken after 36 months of ibrutinib treatment. The chain joins TRBV7-8 to TRBJ2-5; 9 bases are shared with TRBD2. The origin of this receptor is a human donor with chronic lymphocytic leukemia. The CDR3 spells CASSLVGLAGASETQYF. Here the CDR3 DNA reads TGTGCCAGCAGCTTAGTAGGATTAGCGGGAGCATCGGAGACCCAGTACTTC. The full variable domain, completed using reference TRBV7-8 and TRBJ2-5, is GAGVSQSPRYKVAKRGQDVALRCDPISGHVSLFWYQQALGQGPEFLTYFQNEAQLDKSGLPSDRFFAERPEGSVSTLKIQRTQQEDSAVYLCASSLVGLAGASETQYFGPGTRLLVL.